Following are 8 T cell receptor beta chains from one sample sequenced in a study of T-cell memory formation after mild COVID-19. TCRdb recomputed calls from the 5' RACE reads with MiXCR, one row per CDR3 protein. Among 170,000 or so distinct CDR3 sequences listed, roughly a fifth were seen once. Source material: PBMCs or a T cell subset sorted from them (not recorded which). The receptors shown here come from an adult woman who had mild COVID-19 (a few samples of this study predate the infection). Cell type and time point are not known.

This clonotype was counted between two and nine times. This chain joins TRBV9 and TRBJ2-2; 7 bases map to TRBD1. The ends lost 4 bases at V and 4 bases at J; junction bases unmatched: 10. The CDR3 extends over 16 amino acids. CDR1 and CDR2 (germline): SGDLS, YYNGEE. CDR3 sequence reads: CASSSGQAPRTGELFF. The CDR3 bases are TGTGCCAGCAGCTCAGGACAGGCTCCACGCACCGGGGAGCTGTTTTTT.

This clonotype was counted only a few times. This chain links TRBV3-1 with TRBJ1-3; D unclear. Germline V gene lookup returns CDR1 LGHDT and CDR2 YNNKEL (reference sequence). Trimming took 4 bases from V and 0 from J, leaving 10 bases between them. The CDR3 consists of 15 residues. The DNA of the CDR3 is TGTGCCAGCAGCCGTCCGGGATACTCTGGAAACACCATATATTTT. Translating gives CASSRPGYSGNTIYF. The full variable domain, in which reference TRBV3-1 and TRBJ1-3 provide the parts outside the CDR3, is DTAVSQTPKYLVTQMGNDKSIKCEQNLGHDTMYWYKQDSKKFLKIMFSYNNKELIINETVPNRFSPKSPDKAHLNLHINSLELGDSAVYFCASSRPGYSGNTIYFGEGSWLTVV.

This chain connects TRBV10-3 to TRBJ1-2; weak D call: TRBD1 (5 bases). Trimming took 7 bases from V and 7 from J, leaving 16 bases between them. Germline V gene lookup returns CDR1 ENHRY and CDR2 SYGVKD. This CDR3 has 13 residues. CDR3 residues: CAITPEGRGGYTF. CDR3 coding DNA: TGTGCCATCACCCCCGAGGGGCGGGGTGGCTACACCTTC.

The chain is built from TRBV6-5 and TRBJ2-1; D is possibly TRBD1 (5 bases). Germline assignment: CDR1 MNHEY and CDR2 SVGAGI. CDR3 length: 13 amino acids. The V end lost 8 bases, the J end lost 7 bases, and 15 bases lay between the germline ends. CDR3 in DNA: TGTGCCAGCGCCGGTGGACACCTTAATGAGCAGTTCTTC. Encoded protein: CASAGGHLNEQFF.

A word on this clonotype: One junction end disagrees with the germline gene, perhaps due to a read error. The chain combines TRBV2 with TRBJ2-1; possible D gene TRBD1, 7 bases. The germline V gene encodes CDR1 SNHLY and CDR2 FYNNEI. The CDR3 length is 13 residues. DNA of the CDR3: TGTGCCAGCAGGAGACAGGGAGGCGATGAGAAGTTCTTC. Its protein product is CASRRQGGDEKFF.

This clonotype was picked up a small number of times. The chain is built from TRBV6-5 and TRBJ1-1; D is ambiguous. Trimming removed 1 base at V and 6 bases at J, with 9 bases between. The CDR3 runs to 13 residues. Germline V gene lookup returns CDR1 MNHEY and CDR2 SVGAGI. This CDR3 reads CASSYFEDSEAFF. The CDR3 DNA reads TGTGCCAGCAGTTACTTCGAGGATTCTGAAGCTTTCTTT.

In this sample, this clonotype turned up once. This rearrangement joins TRBV11-2 to TRBJ1-6, with a tentative D call TRBD1 (5 bases). Deletions cut 5 bases from V and 3 bases from J, with 8 bases between. CDR1 is SGHAT and CDR2 is FQNNGV in the germline V gene. This CDR3 is built from 14 residues. The CDR3 DNA reads TGTGCCAGCAGCCCGGGGGTCTATAATTCACCCCTCCACTTT. The encoded protein is CASSPGVYNSPLHF.

This chain uses TRBV7-7 with TRBJ2-5, with D possibly TRBD1 on 6 matching bases. Between the trimmed V and J ends, which lost 1 base and 1 base, there was a span of 13 bases. This CDR3 is built from 16 residues. CDR1 and CDR2 (germline): SSHAT, FNYEAQ (reference sequence). For the CDR3, the DNA is TGTGCCAGCAGCTTAGGCGCAGGGGATCCCCAAGAGACCCAGTACTTC. Its translation is CASSLGAGDPQETQYF.